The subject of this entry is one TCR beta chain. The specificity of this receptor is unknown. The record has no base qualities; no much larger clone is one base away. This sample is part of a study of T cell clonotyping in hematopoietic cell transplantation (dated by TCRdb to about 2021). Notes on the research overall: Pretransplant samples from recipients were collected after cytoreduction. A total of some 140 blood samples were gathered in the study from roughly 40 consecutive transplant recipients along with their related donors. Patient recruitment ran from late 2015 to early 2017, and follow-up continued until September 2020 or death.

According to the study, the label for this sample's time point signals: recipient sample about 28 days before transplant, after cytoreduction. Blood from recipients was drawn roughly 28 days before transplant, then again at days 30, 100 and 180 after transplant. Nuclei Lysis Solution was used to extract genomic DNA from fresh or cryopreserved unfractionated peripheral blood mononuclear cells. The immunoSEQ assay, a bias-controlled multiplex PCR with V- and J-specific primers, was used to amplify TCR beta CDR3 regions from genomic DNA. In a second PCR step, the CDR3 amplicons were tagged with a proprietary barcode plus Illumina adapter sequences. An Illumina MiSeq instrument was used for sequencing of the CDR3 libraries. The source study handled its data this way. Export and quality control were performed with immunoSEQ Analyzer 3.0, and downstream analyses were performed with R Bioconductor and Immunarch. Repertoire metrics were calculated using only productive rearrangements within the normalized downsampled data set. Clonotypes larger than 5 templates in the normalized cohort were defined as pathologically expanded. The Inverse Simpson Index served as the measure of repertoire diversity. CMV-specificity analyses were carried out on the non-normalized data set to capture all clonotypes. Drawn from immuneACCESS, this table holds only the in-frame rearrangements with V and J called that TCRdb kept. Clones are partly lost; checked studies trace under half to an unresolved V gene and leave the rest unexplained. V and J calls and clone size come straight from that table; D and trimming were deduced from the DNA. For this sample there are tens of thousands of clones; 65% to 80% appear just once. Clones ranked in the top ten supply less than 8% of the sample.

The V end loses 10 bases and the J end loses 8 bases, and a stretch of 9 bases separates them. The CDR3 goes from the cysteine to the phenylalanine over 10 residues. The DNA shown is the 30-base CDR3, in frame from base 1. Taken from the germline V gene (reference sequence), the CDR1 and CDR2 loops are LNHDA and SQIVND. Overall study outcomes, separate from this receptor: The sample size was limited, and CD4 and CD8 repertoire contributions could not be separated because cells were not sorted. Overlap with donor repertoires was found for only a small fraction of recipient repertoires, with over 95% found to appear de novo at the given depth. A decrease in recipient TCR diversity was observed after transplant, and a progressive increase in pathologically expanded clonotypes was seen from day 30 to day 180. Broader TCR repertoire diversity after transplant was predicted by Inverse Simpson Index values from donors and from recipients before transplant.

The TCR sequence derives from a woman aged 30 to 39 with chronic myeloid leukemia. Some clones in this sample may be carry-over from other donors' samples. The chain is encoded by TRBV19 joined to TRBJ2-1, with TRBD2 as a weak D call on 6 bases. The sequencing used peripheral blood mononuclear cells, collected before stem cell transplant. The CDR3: CATGADEQFF. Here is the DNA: TGTGCCACGGGAGCTGATGAGCAGTTCTTC.